A single sample is the source of the 9 T cell receptor beta chains below, sequenced in a study of blood T cell repertoires in COVID-19. The data were produced by immunoSEQ multiplex PCR, yet TCRdb's version contains in-frame clones alone and is incomplete. Of more than 300,000 clones in the sample, more than 85% are singletons; the top ten hold about 4%. Material: PBMCs or T cells enriched from blood (not recorded which). These receptors all come from a woman in her thirties who had been exposed to COVID-19.

The table lists this clone with a count of one. The V and J genes are TRBV2 and TRBJ2-4; 9 nucleotides agree with TRBD1. This CDR3 contains 14 residues. V trimming: 6 bases; J trimming: 9 bases; junction bases outside the gene matches: 9. In germline, CDR1 is SNHLY, CDR2 FYNNEI. The CDR3 nucleotides are TGTGCCAGCAGAGACGGACAGGGGATGGGCATTCAGTACTTC. Amino acids: CASRDGQGMGIQYF.

The rearrangement uses TRBV14 and TRBJ2-7; 7 bases match TRBD2. In germline, CDR1 is SGHDN, CDR2 FVKESK. The CDR3 covers 16 residues. J was trimmed by 7 bases and V by 3 bases; bases with no gene match: 15. The CDR3 sequence: CASSQSWEGPIPEQYF. As DNA, the CDR3 is TGTGCCAGCAGCCAGAGCTGGGAGGGACCGATTCCGGAGCAGTACTTC.

The chain carries TRBV9 and TRBJ1-5; a possible D gene is TRBD1 (5 bases). Germline V gene data show CDR1 as SGDLS and CDR2 as YYNGEE. The V end lost 2 bases, the J end lost 5 bases, and 11 bases lay between the germline ends. The CDR3 has 14 residues. The chain's CDR3 is CASSVDSNYQPQHF. The CDR3, as DNA: TGTGCCAGCAGCGTTGACAGCAATTATCAGCCCCAGCATTTT. The full variable domain, in which reference TRBV9 and TRBJ1-5 provide the parts outside the CDR3, is DSGVTQTPKHLITATGQRVTLRCSPRSGDLSVYWYQQSLDQGLQFLIQYYNGEERAKGNILERFSAQQFPDLHSELNLSSLELGDSALYFCASSVDSNYQPQHFGDGTRLSIL.

This chain connects TRBV2 to TRBJ1-1; D is uncertain. This CDR3 has 12 residues. V lost 1 base to trimming and J lost 11 bases, with 11 bases between them. Germline lookup yields CDR1 SNHLY and CDR2 FYNNEI. CDR3 sequence: CASSEERALAFF. The CDR3 DNA sequence: TGTGCCAGCAGTGAAGAGAGGGCCTTGGCTTTCTTT.

The chain is built from TRBV9 and TRBJ1-4; D might be TRBD1 (5 bases). The V gene's germline CDR1 is SGDLS and CDR2 YYNGEE. Trimming removed 4 bases at V and 8 bases at J, with 15 bases between. This CDR3 is built from 14 residues. CDR3 coding DNA: TGTGCCAGCAGCAAAGGCAACCCAGGGGAAAAACTGTTTTTT. This sequence encodes CASSKGNPGEKLFF.

CDR3 in DNA: TGCGCCAGCAGCTTGGGGGACAGGGACACCGGGGAGCTGTTTTTT. Its translation: CASSLGDRDTGELFF. This rearrangement joins TRBV5-1 to TRBJ2-2; 9 nucleotides align to TRBD1. The CDR3 covers 15 residues. V was pared by 0 bases and J by 3 bases, with 0 bases of the junction left unmatched. Germline lookup yields CDR1 SGHRS and CDR2 YFSETQ.

The V gene is TRBV5-6, the J gene TRBJ2-4; 14 bases line up with TRBD2. This CDR3 has 16 amino acids. The V gene's germline CDR1 is SGHDT and CDR2 YYEEEE. The V gene end was trimmed by 4 bases and the J gene end by 9 bases; junction bases not matched to a gene: 9. The CDR3 loop reads CASSSRGTSGGGIQYF. CDR3 nucleotides: TGTGCCAGCAGCAGCCGGGGGACTAGCGGGGGAGGCATTCAGTACTTC.

The chain is built from TRBV30 and TRBJ1-2; weak D call: TRBD1 (6 bases). V lost 1 base and J lost 4, with 13 bases in between. Germline CDR1 is GTSNPN and CDR2 is SVGIG (reference sequence). The CDR3 totals 14 residues. This CDR3 reads CAWSAAGDRYGYTF. CDR3 nucleotides: TGTGCCTGGAGTGCGGCAGGGGATCGCTATGGCTACACCTTC.

This clone was recorded only once. The V and J genes are TRBV5-8 and TRBJ2-4, with D possibly matching TRBD1 (5 bases). The CDR3 has 18 amino acids. The V gene's germline CDR1 is SGHTS and CDR2 YDEGEE. The V end was cut by 1 base, the J end by 0 bases, with 17 bases between. The CDR3: CASSLNQGGTLAKNIQYF. DNA of the CDR3: TGTGCCAGCAGCTTGAATCAGGGTGGTACCTTAGCCAAAAACATTCAGTACTTC.